This T cell receptor (beta chain) was identified during a study of T cells in Graves' hyperthyroidism and ophthalmopathy. Many counts were recorded for this clonotype. TCR beta CDR3 region amplification was performed from RNA transcripts. A first-round RT-PCR of the TCR CDR3 used the HTBI primer set. TCRdb re-derived calls from the multiplex PCR reads in MiXCR, one entry per CDR3 protein. In the table there are more than 300,000 distinct CDR3 sequences, roughly 15% of which are singletons. The sequenced sample was blood. This TCR was recovered from a woman aged 30 to 39 with Graves' hyperthyroidism that later progressed to Graves' ophthalmopathy.

The CDR3 protein is CASSYAGHEQFF. CDR3 bases: TGTGCCAGCAGCTACGCGGGACATGAGCAGTTCTTC. V is TRBV11-2 and J is TRBJ2-1; TRBD2 is a possible D gene (6 bases). This CDR3 region has 12 residues. The germline CDR1 and CDR2 sequences are SGHAT and FQNNGV. V was cut by 4 bases and J by 8 bases, with 9 bases left in between.